What follows describes a single T cell receptor beta chain. A single record per CDR3 protein comes from TCRdb applying MiXCR to the RT-PCR reads. The data show more than 150,000 distinct CDR3 sequences, 24% seen once. The data are from a study of patients and donors after allogeneic stem cell transplantation. Trimming removed 4 bases from V and 0 bases from J, with 12 bases in between. The CDR3 loop spans 15 amino acids. Per the germline V gene, CDR1 is MNHNS and CDR2 is SASEGT. The rearrangement links TRBV6-1 to TRBJ1-1, with D possibly matching TRBD1 (5 bases). The receptor was derived from a human donor who was either an allogeneic HSCT recipient or a stem cell or donor lymphocyte infusion donor (not recorded which). It is not recorded whose cells these are; they may come from a transplant donor. The sequenced sample consisted of blood, either unsorted or a sorted T cell fraction (not recorded which). CDR3: CASSARQTLNTEAFF. The CDR3 region has the DNA TGTGCCAGCAGTGCGCGACAGACCTTGAACACTGAAGCTTTCTTT.